The 6 T cell receptor beta chains presented below share a single source sample, sequenced in a study of cytomegalovirus exposure and HLA in healthy donors. It was with 60 Vbeta and 13 Jbeta primers that the PCR ran. The data were produced by immunoSEQ multiplex PCR, yet TCRdb's version contains in-frame clones alone and is incomplete. The repertoire has about 52,000 clones, about three quarters of them found once; the top ten carry 2.5% to 3%. Sequenced sample: PBMCs. These receptors all come from a young man in good health and CMV-seronegative.

The V and J genes are TRBV28 and TRBJ1-1; 8 nucleotides line up with TRBD1. V lost 5 bases, J lost 6 bases, and 17 bases stayed unmatched. The CDR3 runs to 17 residues. From germline, CDR1 is MDHEN and CDR2 SYDVKM. CDR3 bases: TGTGCCAGCAGTCGCCCCGCGGACAGGGCGGGGCGGGCTGAAGCTTTCTTT. It specifies CASSRPADRAGRAEAFF.

In this sample, this clone turned up once. The genes are TRBV6-1 and TRBJ2-3, with TRBD2 identical over 14 bases. Germline trimming cut 7 bases from V and 6 bases from J; bases unmatched to any gene: 6. CDR1 is MNHNS, CDR2 SASEGT, per germline. This CDR3 has 15 residues. In DNA form, the CDR3 reads TGTGCCAGCACTCAGGGACTAGCGGGAGTGGATACGCAGTATTTT. Its protein is CASTQGLAGVDTQYF.

V gene TRBV10-1 combines with J gene TRBJ2-7, with 8 bases aligning to TRBD2. V dropped 0 bases and J dropped 2; count of bases not matched to a gene: 3. The germline gives CDR1 WNHNN, CDR2 SYGVQD (reference sequence). This CDR3 is 15 amino acids long. Here the CDR3 reads CASSESTSGAYEQYF. The CDR3 DNA reads as TGCGCCAGCAGTGAGTCAACTAGCGGAGCCTACGAGCAGTACTTC.

This clone occurred a few times. This rearrangement joins TRBV6-5 to TRBJ2-7; no clear D. Germline values: CDR1 MNHEY, CDR2 SVGAGI. The length of the CDR3 is 12 residues. V was shortened by 5 bases and J by 3 bases, with 8 bases between the two germline ends. The CDR3 bases are TGTGCCAGCAGTACAAATAACTACGAGCAGTACTTC. It yields the protein CASSTNNYEQYF.

J is TRBJ1-4 and V is TRBV4-1; D is perhaps TRBD1 (5 bases). CDR3 length equals 15 residues. V was clipped by 4 bases and J by 7 bases, with 16 bases between them. CDR1 and CDR2 (germline): MGHRA, YSYEKL. The DNA for the CDR3 is TGCGCCAGCAGCCGAAATCAGGGCTTAGGTGAAAAACTGTTTTTT. Translating gives CASSRNQGLGEKLFF.

J is TRBJ1-6 and V is TRBV28; no definite D call. The CDR3 contains 18 residues. Between the trimmed V and J ends, which lost 4 bases and 0 bases, there was a span of 16 bases. CDR1 is MDHEN, CDR2 SYDVKM, per germline. This chain's CDR3 is CASSSESGWSSYNSPLHF. The CDR3 DNA follows: TGTGCCAGCAGTTCCGAAAGTGGGTGGAGCTCCTATAATTCACCCCTCCACTTT.